This T cell receptor beta chain was recorded in a study of blood T cells in healthy people across ages. Study-level points and caveats: What prevented conclusive comparison of naive and antigen-experienced cells was that PBMCs were unsorted.

This clonotype showed up just a few times. The antigen is undetermined. Primed by a sample-barcoded 5' primer and a J-beta primer mix, a second PCR proceeded for about 6 to 11 cycles. Each CDR3 protein is one row after TCRdb ran MiXCR on the 5' RACE reads. The data hold around 1,700,000 distinct CDR3 sequences, with roughly 28% observed a single time. The sequenced material came from blood. This receptor was obtained from a woman aged 30 to 39 in good health.

The CDR3 sequence: CASSLPRPRGRSSYNEQFF. CDR3 in DNA: TGTGCCAGCAGTTTGCCTAGACCGAGGGGAAGAAGCTCCTACAATGAGCAGTTCTTC. This chain uses TRBV28 with TRBJ2-1, with D perhaps matching TRBD1 or TRBD2 (5 bases each). Trimming left V 3 bases short and J 0 bases short, with 21 bases between. CDR1 is MDHEN, CDR2 SYDVKM, per germline. The CDR3 is 19 amino acids.